This T cell receptor beta chain appears in the sequencing data of a study of T cell responses to AZD1222 COVID-19 vaccine. Study-level findings and limits: Repertoire sampling occurred only after the peak T cell response. Reportedly, nearly half of unique spike TCRs recognized epitopes outside B.1.351/B.1.1.7 mutations. Seropositive status at baseline applied to only a handful of AZD1222 recipients.

Germline lookup yields CDR1 SSHAT and CDR2 FNYEAQ (reference sequence). This CDR3 comprises 17 residues. As regards this clone: Its antigen is not known. The junction differs from germline at one of its ends, possibly a read error.

Sequencing was performed with immunoSEQ multiplex PCR; in TCRdb, only in-frame clones are kept and a portion is missing. The repertoire holds around 130,000 clones, with nearly 90% as singletons. The sequence was collected from an adult who received the AZD1222 COVID-19 vaccine. Sequencing was performed on peripheral blood, taken 28 days after the second AZD1222 dose. The chain is built from TRBV7-7 and TRBJ1-3; D is possibly TRBD1 (5 bases). CDR3 amino acids: CASSPPTLGDTGNTIYF. The CDR3 DNA sequence: TGTGCTAGCAGCCCACCCACCTTGGGGGATACTGGAAACACCATATATTTT.